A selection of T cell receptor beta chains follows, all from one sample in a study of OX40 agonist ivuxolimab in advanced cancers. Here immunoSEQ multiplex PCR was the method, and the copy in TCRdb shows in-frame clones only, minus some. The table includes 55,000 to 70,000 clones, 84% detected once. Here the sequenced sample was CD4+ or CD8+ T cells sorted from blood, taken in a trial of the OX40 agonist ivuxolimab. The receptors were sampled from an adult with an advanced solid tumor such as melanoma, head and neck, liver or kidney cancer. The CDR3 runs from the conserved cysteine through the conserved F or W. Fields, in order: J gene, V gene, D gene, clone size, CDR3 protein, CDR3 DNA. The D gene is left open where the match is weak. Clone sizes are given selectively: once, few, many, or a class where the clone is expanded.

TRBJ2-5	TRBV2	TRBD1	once	CASIRDRNQETQYF	TGTGCCAGCATCCGGGACAGGAATCAAGAGACCCAGTACTTC
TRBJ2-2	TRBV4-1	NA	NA	CASSPLGTGSNTGELFF	TGCGCCAGCAGCCCTCTAGGAACGGGCAGTAACACCGGGGAGCTGTTTTTT
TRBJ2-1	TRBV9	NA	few	CASSVRQGSYNEQFF	TGTGCCAGCAGCGTAAGGCAGGGGTCCTACAATGAGCAGTTCTTC
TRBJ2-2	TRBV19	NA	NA	CASSPQQGRKTGELFF	TGTGCCAGTAGTCCGCAACAGGGTCGTAAAACCGGGGAGCTGTTTTTT
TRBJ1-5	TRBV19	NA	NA	CASTVSPPGGGHQPQHF	TGTGCCAGTACCGTATCCCCACCCGGGGGTGGCCATCAGCCCCAGCATTTT
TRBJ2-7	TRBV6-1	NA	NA	CASVRDPLANEQYF	TGTGCCAGCGTTCGGGACCCTCTGGCCAACGAGCAGTACTTC
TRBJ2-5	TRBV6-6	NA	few	CASSYNPGPQETQYF	TGTGCCAGCAGTTACAACCCAGGACCCCAAGAGACCCAGTACTTC
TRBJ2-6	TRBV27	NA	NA	CASSTSGVGANVLTF	TGTGCCAGCAGTACTTCAGGGGTTGGGGCCAACGTCCTGACTTTC
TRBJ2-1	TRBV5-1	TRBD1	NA	CASSLSGGARNEQFF	TGCGCCAGCAGCTTGTCAGGGGGCGCGAGGAATGAGCAGTTCTTC
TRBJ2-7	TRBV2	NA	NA	CASRVGVLDEQYF	TGTGCCAGCAGGGTGGGAGTTTTGGACGAGCAGTACTTC
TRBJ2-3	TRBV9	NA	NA	CASSVDTDTQYF	TGTGCCAGCAGCGTAGACACAGATACGCAGTATTTT
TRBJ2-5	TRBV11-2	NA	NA	CASSGNRAQETQYF	TGTGCCAGCAGCGGCAACAGAGCCCAAGAGACCCAGTACTTC
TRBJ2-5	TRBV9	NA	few	CASSVASGGETQYF	TGTGCCAGCAGCGTAGCCTCGGGTGGGGAGACCCAGTACTTC
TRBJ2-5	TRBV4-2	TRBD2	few	CASSQEWAGGPGGKETQYF	TGTGCCAGCAGCCAAGAGTGGGCGGGGGGGCCCGGAGGAAAGGAGACCCAGTACTTC
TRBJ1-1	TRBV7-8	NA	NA	CASSLEETGAFF	TGTGCCAGCAGCTTAGAAGAGACTGGGGCTTTCTTT
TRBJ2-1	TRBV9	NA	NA	CASSPQGRWENNEQFF	TGTGCCAGCAGCCCTCAAGGGCGGTGGGAGAACAATGAGCAGTTCTTC
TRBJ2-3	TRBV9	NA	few	CASSVDEGAYTDTQYF	TGTGCCAGCAGCGTAGACGAGGGAGCGTACACAGATACGCAGTATTTT
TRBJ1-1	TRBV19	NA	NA	CASSISGNTEAFF	TGTGCCAGTAGTATATCTGGGAACACTGAAGCTTTCTTT
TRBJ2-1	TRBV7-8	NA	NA	CASSLEFGEQFF	TGTGCCAGCAGCTTAGAGTTTGGTGAGCAGTTCTTC
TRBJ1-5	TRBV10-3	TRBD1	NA	CAISASWGQINQPQHF	TGTGCCATCAGTGCTTCTTGGGGACAGATAAATCAGCCCCAGCATTTT
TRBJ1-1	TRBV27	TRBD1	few	CASSRGQGIEAFF	TGTGCCAGCAGTAGGGGACAGGGGATTGAAGCTTTCTTT
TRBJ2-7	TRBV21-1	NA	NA	CASSLRGTLSYEQYF	TGTGCCAGCAGCCTGAGGGGGACTCTCTCCTACGAGCAGTACTTC
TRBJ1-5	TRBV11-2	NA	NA	CASSYNRVDQPQHF	TGTGCCAGCAGCTATAACAGGGTGGACCAGCCCCAGCATTTT
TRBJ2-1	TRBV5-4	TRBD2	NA	CASSQGTSGGYEQFF	TGTGCCAGCAGCCAAGGGACTAGCGGGGGTTATGAGCAGTTCTTC
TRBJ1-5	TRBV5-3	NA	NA	CARSLVSYQPQHF	TGTGCCAGAAGCTTGGTCAGCTATCAGCCCCAGCATTTT
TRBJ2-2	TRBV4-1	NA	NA	CASSQEGGYTGELFF	TGCGCCAGCAGCCAAGAAGGGGGTTACACCGGGGAGCTGTTTTTT
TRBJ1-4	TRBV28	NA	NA	CASSLPGSTEGEKLFF	TGTGCCAGCAGTTTACCTGGCTCTACGGAGGGTGAAAAACTGTTTTTT
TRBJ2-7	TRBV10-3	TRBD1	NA	CAIRETGGIYEQYF	TGTGCCATCAGGGAGACAGGGGGTATCTACGAGCAGTACTTC
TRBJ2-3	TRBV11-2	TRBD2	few	CASSLRGGGGTDTQYF	TGTGCCAGCAGCTTAAGAGGCGGGGGAGGCACAGATACGCAGTATTTT
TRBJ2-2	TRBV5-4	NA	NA	CASSQTGLNTGELFF	TGTGCCAGCAGCCAAACGGGACTGAACACCGGGGAGCTGTTTTTT
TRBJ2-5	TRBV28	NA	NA	CASSLVAQETQYF	TGTGCCAGCAGTTTAGTAGCTCAAGAGACCCAGTACTTC
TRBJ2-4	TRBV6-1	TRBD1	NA	CASRTGQGNIQYF	TGTGCCAGCAGGACGGGACAGGGTAACATTCAGTACTTC
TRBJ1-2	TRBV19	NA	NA	CASSPAGDYGYTF	TGTGCCAGTAGTCCGGCGGGTGACTATGGCTACACCTTC
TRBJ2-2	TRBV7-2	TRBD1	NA	CASSLDRRNTGELFF	TGTGCCAGCAGCTTGGACAGGAGAAACACCGGGGAGCTGTTTTTT
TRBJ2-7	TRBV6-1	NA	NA	CASSVDQTGTEQYF	TGTGCCAGCAGCGTGGACCAGACCGGGACCGAGCAGTACTTC